This T cell receptor beta chain was documented in a study of beta chain features in type 1 diabetes. Points from the study as a whole: Significant though moderate, a shortening of TCRB CDR3s appeared in all four CD4+ subsets of Type 1 diabetes patients. Researchers reported that naive, central memory and Treg TCRB repertoires appeared more similar in patients than in healthy donors. It was possible that PCR favored shorter templates, equally so in patients and controls.

As concerns this clone: Its antigen is currently unknown.

The CDR3 consists of 16 residues. Germline V CDR1 and CDR2: SGHRS, YFSETQ. The V gene end was trimmed by 2 bases and the J gene end by 4 bases; junction bases not matched to a gene: 11. Markers CD45RO/CCR7/CD25/CD127/CD95/CD27 served to sort CD4+ naive, central memory, regulatory and stem cell-like memory cells. All of the isolated RNA was reverse transcribed, so expressed TCRB transcripts were sequenced. Measured with immunoSEQ multiplex PCR; TCRdb has only the in-frame clones, and not every one. Among about 160,000 clones, about 9.3% were seen once, and the ten largest hold more than 0.4%. The chain couples TRBV5-1 to TRBJ2-7; 8 positions match TRBD2. The receptor was derived from a man aged 25-40 years with type 1 diabetes. Sequences were obtained from central memory CD4+ T cells from blood. This CDR3 is CASSFREGAGEYEQYF. DNA for the CDR3: TGCGCCAGCAGCTTCCGGGAGGGTGCAGGGGAATACGAGCAGTACTTC.